This T cell receptor beta chain was captured by sequencing in a study of regulatory T cells in long-lasting Graves disease. Study-wide points: A greater number of public clonotypes (around 2,700) was shared by persistent patients than by new patients (about 880).

In building TCR beta libraries, iRepertoire HTBI primers were used together with Arm-PCR of CDR3 regions. TCRdb re-derived calls from the multiplex PCR reads in MiXCR, one entry per CDR3 protein. The sample lists approximately 560,000 distinct CDR3 sequences, 15% to 20% occurring once. Described time point: newly diagnosed GD, antithyroid drugs for less than 3 months. The TCR library used RNA extracted from PBMCs. Deletions cut 4 bases from V and 7 bases from J, with 24 bases between. Germline assignment: CDR1 SGDLS and CDR2 YYNGEE. This CDR3 contains 16 residues. A few counts support this clonotype. The antigen is not known. These data were also reused for a study on T cells in Graves' hyperthyroidism and ophthalmopathy. Turning to that study: Diagnoses used clinical symptoms, serum thyroxine and TRAb, thyroid ultrasound and orbital computed tomography. An initial round of RT-PCR targeting the TCR CDR3 relied on the HTBI primer set.

This TCR came from a man aged 18 to 35 with Graves disease. V is TRBV9 and J is TRBJ2-7; weak D call: TRBD2 (5 bases). The sequencing here drew on peripheral blood mononuclear cells (PBMCs), taken at new diagnosis, from a patient treated with antithyroid drugs. The DNA for the CDR3 is TGTGCCAGCAGCCCGGTAGGCCCCATCCTGACGGGGGAGCAGTACTTC. Its protein product is CASSPVGPILTGEQYF.